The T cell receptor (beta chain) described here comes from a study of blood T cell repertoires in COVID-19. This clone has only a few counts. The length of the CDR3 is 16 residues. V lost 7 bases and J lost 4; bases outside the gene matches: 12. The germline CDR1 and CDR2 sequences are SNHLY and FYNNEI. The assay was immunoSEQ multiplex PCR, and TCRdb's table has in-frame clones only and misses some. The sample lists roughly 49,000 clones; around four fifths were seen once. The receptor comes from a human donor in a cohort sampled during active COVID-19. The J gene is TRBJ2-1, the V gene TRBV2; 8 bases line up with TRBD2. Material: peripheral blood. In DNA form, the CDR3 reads TGTGCCAGCAATAGGATGGCCAGCGGGGGTTACAATGAGCAGTTCTTC. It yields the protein CASNRMASGGYNEQFF.